One and the same sample provided the 28 T cell receptor beta chains below, sequenced in a study of T-cell memory formation after mild COVID-19. In TCRdb, the 5' RACE reads were re-called with MiXCR into one record per CDR3 protein. Of 400,000 to 550,000 distinct CDR3 sequences listed, around a quarter are singletons. Sequencing input: PBMCs or a T cell subset sorted from them (not recorded which). Receptor source: an adult woman who had mild COVID-19 (a few samples of this study predate the infection). Cell type and time point are not known.

This clonotype was seen a few times. This sequence joins TRBV5-4 and TRBJ2-3; possible D gene TRBD2, 5 bases. CDR1 is SGHNT and CDR2 is YYREEE in the germline V gene (reference sequence). The CDR3 sequence is 14 residues long. V lost 2 bases and J 4 bases, leaving 11 bases between the germline ends. The CDR3 is CASSFRRNPDTQYF. The CDR3 DNA is TGTGCCAGCAGCTTTCGGAGGAACCCAGATACGCAGTATTTT.

This chain uses TRBV7-9 with TRBJ2-5; D ambiguous. Trimming cost V 1 base and J 5 bases, with 8 bases left between them. CDR3 length equals 13 residues. Germline lookup yields CDR1 SEHNR and CDR2 FQNEAQ (reference sequence). The chain's CDR3 is CASSLDVVETQYF. CDR3 nucleotides: TGTGCCAGCAGCTTAGATGTGGTGGAGACCCAGTACTTC.

V is TRBV12-3 or TRBV12-4 and J is TRBJ2-7, with D possibly matching TRBD2 (5 bases). V was cut by 5 bases and J by 2 bases, with 10 bases left in between. This CDR3 comprises 13 residues. In DNA form, the CDR3 reads TGTGCCAGCAGTCTGGACTTCCCCTACGAGCAGTACTTC. Translation gives CASSLDFPYEQYF.

This clonotype was detected once. This rearrangement joins TRBV15 to TRBJ1-3; TRBD1 matches 9 bases. This CDR3 is 16 amino acids long. The junction had 7 bases not matched to a gene; V was cut back by 5 bases and J by 2 bases. Germline V gene lookup returns CDR1 LNHNV and CDR2 YYDKDF (reference sequence). For the CDR3, the DNA is TGTGCCACCAGCCGGGACAGGGCATTGACTGGAAACACCATATATTTT. Its translation is CATSRDRALTGNTIYF.

The chain links TRBV25-1 to TRBJ1-2, with TRBD1 matching 10 bases. V lost 4 bases and J lost 4; bases outside the gene matches: 12. Germline CDR1 MGHDK, CDR2 SYGVNS. The CDR3 length is 17 residues. The CDR3 bases are TGTGCCAGCAGTGTTTCTTACATAAGGACAGGGGGCTATGGCTACACCTTC. Translated, it gives CASSVSYIRTGGYGYTF.

The chain has TRBV5-6 and TRBJ1-5; D gene uncertain. Germline values: CDR1 SGHDT, CDR2 YYEEEE. This CDR3 spans 15 amino acids. The V end was cut by 0 bases, the J end by 4 bases, with 11 bases between. The CDR3 DNA is TGTGCCAGCAGCTTGGGTGGCTGGGGTAATCAGCCCCAGCATTTT. Protein sequence: CASSLGGWGNQPQHF.

This clonotype has a handful of counts. The J gene is TRBJ2-5, the V gene TRBV5-1; D is possibly TRBD2 (5 bases). Germline CDR1 is SGHRS and CDR2 is YFSETQ. The germline V and J ends were trimmed by 4 bases and 5 bases, with 18 bases remaining between them. This CDR3 spans 15 amino acids. The CDR3 nucleotides read TGCGCCAGCAGCGGATGGGGATCCCCGGGGGAGACCCAGTACTTC. Translating it yields CASSGWGSPGETQYF. The variable domain in full, with the rest retrieved from reference TRBV5-1 and TRBJ2-5, is KAGVTQTPRYLIKTRGQQVTLSCSPISGHRSVSWYQQTPGQGLQFLFEYFSETQRNKGNFPGRFSGRQFSNSRSEMNVSTLELGDSALYLCASSGWGSPGETQYFGPGTRLLVL.

This clonotype was counted only a few times. The V gene is TRBV7-8, the J gene TRBJ1-2; D unresolved. The germline V gene has CDR1 SGHVS and CDR2 FQNEAQ. CDR3 length: 15 residues. V was pared by 3 bases and J by 4 bases, with 15 bases between. The CDR3 sequence: CASSLTREVGYGYTF. The CDR3 nucleotides are TGTGCCAGCAGCTTGACGCGAGAGGTCGGCTATGGCTACACCTTC.

The V and J genes are TRBV5-5 and TRBJ2-1; D possibly matches TRBD1 or TRBD2 (5 bases each). Germline CDR1 is SGHKS and CDR2 is YYEKEE (reference sequence). Trimming cost V 3 bases and J 4 bases, with 17 bases left between them. The CDR3 length is 16 residues. The CDR3 spells CASSSGASIGYNEQFF. For the CDR3, the DNA is TGTGCCAGCAGCTCCGGGGCTTCGATAGGTTACAATGAGCAGTTCTTC.

This clonotype was detected only once. The junction and the germline gene differ at one end; a read error may be behind it. The genes are TRBV6-5 and TRBJ2-2, with TRBD1 as a possible D gene (5 bases). The CDR3 spans 10 residues. Germline-derived CDR1 and CDR2 are MNHEY and SVGAGI. CDR3 DNA sequence: TGTGCCAGCAGTTCACAGGTCCCGAGATTT. Amino acids: CASSSQVPRF.

The J gene is TRBJ1-2, the V gene TRBV6-5; the D is unclear. Between the trimmed V and J ends, which lost 4 bases and 8 bases, there was a span of 8 bases. The germline gives CDR1 MNHEY, CDR2 SVGAGI. The CDR3 length is 11 residues. This CDR3 is CASSSSRGYTF. CDR3 DNA sequence: TGTGCCAGCAGTTCATCGAGGGGCTACACCTTC.

This clonotype has ten or more counts. At one of its ends the junction is not consistent with the germline gene, which may arise from a read error. The chain uses TRBV7-9 and TRBJ2-7; 8 nucleotides agree with TRBD1. Germline lookup yields CDR1 SEHNR and CDR2 FQNEAQ (reference sequence). This CDR3 is 13 amino acids long. The CDR3 sequence is CASSPDRGYEQYF. The CDR3 coding sequence is TGCGCCAGCAGCCCAGACAGGGGCTACGAGCAGTACTTC.

Only a few counts were recorded for this clonotype. This chain joins TRBV5-5 and TRBJ2-2; 8 bases line up with TRBD2. The junction had 8 bases not matched to a gene; V was cut back by 3 bases and J by 1 base. From germline, CDR1 is SGHKS and CDR2 YYEKEE (reference sequence). This CDR3 comprises 17 residues. The CDR3 bases are TGTGCCAGCAGCTCTAAGCGGGGGCCGAGGAACACCGGGGAGCTGTTTTTT. Protein product: CASSSKRGPRNTGELFF.

V usage is TRBV11-2 and J usage is TRBJ2-7, with TRBD2 identical over 10 bases. The CDR3 spans 19 residues. Per germline, CDR1 SGHAT and CDR2 FQNNGV. V trimming: 0 bases; J trimming: 0 bases; junction bases outside the gene matches: 11. Written as DNA, the CDR3 is TGTGCCAGCAGCTTAGAGGTAGCGGGAGGACCTACGAGCTCCTACGAGCAGTACTTC. This translates into CASSLEVAGGPTSSYEQYF.

The chain combines TRBV5-1 with TRBJ1-6, with 9 bases lining up with TRBD1. After removal of 7 bases from V and 6 bases from J, the junction contained 11 bases not matched to a gene. This CDR3 contains 16 residues. Germline V gene sequence: CDR1 SGHRS, CDR2 YFSETQ. CDR3 in amino acids: CASQTTGTGSNSPLHF. The CDR3 DNA reads TGCGCCAGCCAAACTACCGGGACAGGGAGTAATTCACCCCTCCACTTT.

This clonotype has just a few counts. Here the CDR3 DNA reads TGTGCCAGCAGCCTGGCTAACCCCACAGATACGCAGTATTTT. Translating gives CASSLANPTDTQYF. V and J are TRBV6-5 and TRBJ2-3; D not certain. Germline V lookup: CDR1 MNHEY, CDR2 SVGAGI. The length of the CDR3 is 14 residues. Trimming left V 6 bases short and J 2 bases short, with 12 bases between.

This clonotype was seen a few times. The gene calls are TRBV20-1 and TRBJ2-2, with D perhaps assigned TRBD1 or TRBD2 (6 bases each). Trimming left V 3 bases short and J 7 bases short, with 9 bases between. The germline CDR1 and CDR2 sequences are DFQATT and SNEGSKA (reference sequence). This CDR3 region has 12 residues. CDR3: CSASRGHGELFF. CDR3 sequence (DNA): TGCAGTGCTAGTCGGGGGCACGGGGAGCTGTTTTTT.

This clonotype turned up a few times. This chain connects TRBV7-6 to TRBJ1-5; maybe TRBD1 (6 bases). Germline lookup yields CDR1 SGHVS and CDR2 FNYEAQ. The V gene lost 2 bases and the J gene lost 8 bases, with 10 bases spanning the gap. This CDR3 region has 13 residues. The DNA for the CDR3 is TGTGCCAGCAGCTTATCCAGGGGAAAGCCCCAGCATTTT. The encoded protein is CASSLSRGKPQHF.

This clonotype was picked up a small number of times. The rearrangement links TRBV4-1 to TRBJ1-6; 9 bases match TRBD1. V was pared by 4 bases and J by 7 bases, with 14 bases of the junction left unmatched. Germline CDR1 MGHRA, CDR2 YSYEKL. This CDR3 is built from 18 residues. The CDR3 loop reads CASSRPIGRDRANSPLHF. CDR3 in DNA: TGCGCCAGCAGCCGACCCATTGGCCGGGACAGGGCCAATTCACCCCTCCACTTT.

This clonotype was picked up a small number of times. The V and J genes are TRBV5-1 and TRBJ2-5, with 9 bases fitting TRBD1. Germline CDR1 reads SGHRS; CDR2 reads YFSETQ. V shed 4 bases and J 1 base; nucleotides not matched to a gene: 11. This CDR3 has 17 amino acids. The CDR3 DNA reads TGCGCCAGCAGCCCCGGTCCGGGACAGGGTGTCCAAGAGACCCAGTACTTC. Translating it yields CASSPGPGQGVQETQYF. Drawing the rest from reference TRBV5-1 and TRBJ2-5, the complete variable domain is KAGVTQTPRYLIKTRGQQVTLSCSPISGHRSVSWYQQTPGQGLQFLFEYFSETQRNKGNFPGRFSGRQFSNSRSEMNVSTLELGDSALYLCASSPGPGQGVQETQYFGPGTRLLVL.

This rearrangement joins TRBV20-1 to TRBJ2-3; D not certain. Trimming removed 6 bases at V and 3 bases at J, with 13 bases between. CDR3 length: 13 residues. From germline, CDR1 is DFQATT and CDR2 SNEGSKA (reference sequence). The CDR3 region has the DNA TGCAGTGCCCCGGGCCCCGAGACAGATACGCAGTATTTT. This codes for CSAPGPETDTQYF.

This clonotype showed up just a few times. V usage is TRBV11-2 and J usage is TRBJ2-1, with 13 positions matching TRBD2. The CDR3 length is 15 residues. The ends lost 7 bases at V and 4 bases at J; junction bases unmatched: 4. Germline CDR1 and CDR2: SGHAT and FQNNGV. DNA of the CDR3: TGTGCCAGCAACCGACTAGCGGGGGGTTACAATGAGCAGTTCTTC. This encodes CASNRLAGGYNEQFF.

The sample holds a few counts of this clonotype. The rearrangement links TRBV6-2 or TRBV6-3 to TRBJ1-2, with TRBD1 matching 7 bases. V was clipped by 5 bases and J by 4 bases; unmatched bases: 7. The germline V gene has CDR1 MNHEY and CDR2 SVGEGT. CDR3 size: 14 residues. The CDR3: CASSPGRGLYGYTF. The CDR3 DNA is TGTGCCAGCAGTCCCGGGAGGGGGCTCTATGGCTACACCTTC.

This clonotype has a count of ten or more. The chain combines TRBV7-2 with TRBJ2-7; 11 bases agree with TRBD2. The trim removed 1 base at V and 6 bases at J, leaving 5 bases unmatched. The CDR3 contains 15 residues. The germline V gene encodes CDR1 SGHTA and CDR2 FQGNSA. DNA of the CDR3: TGTGCCAGCAGCTTAGACTTAGCGGGAGGGCTCGAGCAGTACTTC. Encoded protein: CASSLDLAGGLEQYF. The whole variable domain, remainder taken from reference TRBV7-2 and TRBJ2-7, is GAGVSQSPSNKVTEKGKDVELRCDPISGHTALYWYRQSLGQGLEFLIYFQGNSAPDKSGLPSDRFSAERTGGSVSTLTIQRTQQEDSAVYLCASSLDLAGGLEQYFGPGTRLTVT.

This clonotype appeared a few times. The chain recombines TRBV29-1 with TRBJ1-1; TRBD1 might be the D (6 bases). In germline, CDR1 is SQVTM, CDR2 ANQGSEA. The ends were cut back, 5 bases at V and 1 base at J, with 11 bases in the middle. The CDR3 consists of 13 residues. The CDR3 region has the DNA TGCAGCGTTCACAGGGTTCAGAACACTGAAGCTTTCTTT. This translates into CSVHRVQNTEAFF.

The table lists this clonotype with a few counts. The rearrangement links TRBV27 to TRBJ2-1, with 7 bases aligning to TRBD2. The germline gives CDR1 MNHEY, CDR2 SMNVEV (reference sequence). This CDR3 spans 16 amino acids. Trimming removed 7 bases from V and 1 base from J; junction bases left unmatched: 10. The CDR3 DNA follows: TGTGCCAGCACCACGGGGGGAGGGAGTTCCTACAATGAGCAGTTCTTC. This sequence encodes CASTTGGGSSYNEQFF.

In its sample, this clonotype was seen a few times. The chain carries TRBV9 and TRBJ1-1, with no clear D. CDR1 is SGDLS, CDR2 YYNGEE, per germline. V lost 0 bases and J 3 bases, leaving 15 bases between the germline ends. The CDR3 contains 16 residues. CDR3 sequence reads: CASSVGAGGRDTEAFF. CDR3 coding DNA: TGTGCCAGCAGCGTAGGGGCCGGCGGACGGGACACTGAAGCTTTCTTT.

The rearrangement uses TRBV27 and TRBJ1-2; TRBD1 is a possible D gene (6 bases). The V end lost 5 bases, the J end lost 5 bases, and 15 bases lay between the germline ends. Germline loops: CDR1 MNHEY, CDR2 SMNVEV (reference sequence). This CDR3 has 14 residues. CDR3 amino acids: CASSPQGSAYGYTF. CDR3 coding DNA: TGTGCCAGCAGTCCTCAGGGGTCGGCATATGGCTACACCTTC.